The clone carrying this TCR beta chain was observed at least ten times. Its antigen is unknown. TCRdb ran MiXCR on the reads and lists one entry per CDR3 protein. The data show some 900,000 distinct CDR3 sequences, less than 35% seen once. The data are from a study of T cell repertoires in cytomegalovirus infection. Study-wide background: Based on public TCR beta signatures, there were indications of CMV infection and of a matching HLA type.

Study findings and constraints: Across the ex vivo response, the dominant clonotypes were HLA-C-restricted CMV-specific TCR beta clonotypes.

V was pared by 3 bases and J by 2 bases, with 4 bases of the junction left unmatched. The germline CDR1 and CDR2 sequences are SGHTA and FQGNSA. The CDR3 is 15 residues long. The clonotype originates from a human donor in good health (CMV status not recorded). Some clones in this sample may be carry-over from other donors' samples. Sequencing used cultured CD8+ T cells from PBMCs, obtained from culture after CMV antigen stimulation. V usage is TRBV7-2 and J usage is TRBJ2-5; 9 nucleotides agree with TRBD2. The CDR3: CASSLTSGEQETQYF. DNA of the CDR3: TGTGCCAGCAGCTTGACTAGCGGAGAACAAGAGACCCAGTACTTC.